A single sample gave rise to the 30 T cell receptor beta chains below, sequenced in a study of blood T cell repertoires in COVID-19. Method: immunoSEQ multiplex PCR; TCRdb's copy keeps in-frame clones and lacks some. The table has a few hundred thousand clones, 85% seen once; the top ten hold under 20%. Sample: PBMCs or T cells enriched from blood (not recorded which). Source of these receptors: a man aged 35-49 years who had recovered from COVID-19.

The chain is built from TRBV18 and TRBJ1-1, with 7 nucleotides matching TRBD1. The CDR3 totals 15 residues. V lost 4 bases and J lost 0; bases outside the gene matches: 5. The germline V gene encodes CDR1 KGHSH and CDR2 LQKENI. The CDR3 here is CASSQQGQMNTEAFF. The CDR3, as DNA: TGTGCCAGCTCACAACAGGGGCAAATGAACACTGAAGCTTTCTTT.

The chain joins TRBV18 to TRBJ2-3; TRBD2 matches at 7 bases. The J segment lost 3 bases and the V segment lost 0 bases, leaving 6 bases of the junction unmatched. This CDR3 has 16 amino acids. CDR1 and CDR2 (germline): KGHSH, LQKENI. The CDR3 DNA sequence: TGTGCCAGCTCACCACCGGTAGGGGAGGGGACAGATACGCAGTATTTT. It is translated as CASSPPVGEGTDTQYF.

V is TRBV5-4 and J is TRBJ1-2; D is unresolved. V gave up 5 bases and J gave up 6 bases, with 8 bases separating them. Germline V gene sequence: CDR1 SGHNT, CDR2 YYREEE (reference sequence). This CDR3 spans 11 amino acids. The CDR3 sequence: CASSSTDGYTF. For the CDR3, the DNA is TGTGCCAGCAGTAGTACGGATGGCTACACCTTC.

This clone was picked up a small number of times. The chain joins TRBV6-5 to TRBJ1-3; possible D gene TRBD1, 6 bases. Trimming took 6 bases from V and 8 from J, leaving 20 bases between them. The CDR3 is made up of 15 amino acids. Germline loops: CDR1 MNHEY, CDR2 SVGAGI. The CDR3 coding sequence is TGTGCCAGCAGCCGAGTGGGGACGGGGGGCGACACCATATATTTT. It yields the protein CASSRVGTGGDTIYF.

The V gene is TRBV19, the J gene TRBJ2-7, with TRBD2 identical over 12 bases. V was pared by 4 bases and J by 2 bases, with 6 bases of the junction left unmatched. CDR1 is LNHDA and CDR2 is SQIVND in the germline V gene (reference sequence). The CDR3 length is 16 residues. The CDR3: CASSTPRTSGAYEQYF. CDR3 DNA sequence: TGTGCCAGTAGTACCCCTCGGACTAGCGGGGCCTACGAGCAGTACTTC. Full variable domain (missing parts from reference TRBV19 and TRBJ2-7): DGGITQSPKYLFRKEGQNVTLSCEQNLNHDAMYWYRQDPGQGLRLIYYSQIVNDFQKGDIAEGYSVSREKKESFPLTVTSAQKNPTAFYLCASSTPRTSGAYEQYFGPGTRLTVT.

This clone was seen a handful of times. CDR3 protein: CASSISVNTGELFF. The CDR3 nucleotides read TGTGCCAGCAGCATTAGCGTGAACACCGGGGAGCTGTTTTTT. This chain connects TRBV6-4 to TRBJ2-2, with a weak D call TRBD2 (5 bases). The CDR3 consists of 14 residues. CDR1 and CDR2 from the germline V gene are MRHNA and SNTAGT. With 6 bases removed from V and 1 base from J, the gap between germline ends came to 9 bases.

The rearrangement links TRBV13 to TRBJ2-1, with D possibly being TRBD2 (5 bases). Germline V gives CDR1 PRHDT, CDR2 FYEKMQ (reference sequence). The length of the CDR3 is 17 residues. The ends were cut back, 1 base at V and 0 bases at J, with 13 bases in the middle. The CDR3 nucleotides read TGTGCCAGCAGCTTAGTTCACGCGGGTAGCTCCTACAATGAGCAGTTCTTC. Translation gives CASSLVHAGSSYNEQFF.

This clone has only a few counts. The gene calls are TRBV6-2 or TRBV6-3 and TRBJ1-1; tentative D call: TRBD1 (6 bases). The germline V gene has CDR1 MNHEY and CDR2 SVGEGT. V lost 0 bases to trimming and J lost 5 bases, with 16 bases between them. The CDR3 runs 16 residues. The CDR3 region is CASSYSQTGMATEAFF. In DNA, the CDR3 is TGTGCCAGCAGTTACTCCCAGACAGGAATGGCTACTGAAGCTTTCTTT.

The chain links TRBV7-8 to TRBJ2-1; 7 nucleotides match TRBD1. Per germline, CDR1 SGHVS and CDR2 FQNEAQ. The ends lost 1 base at V and 3 bases at J; junction bases unmatched: 3. The CDR3 extends over 15 amino acids. The CDR3 nucleotides read TGTGCCAGCAGCTTAGGGGACAGACTCTACAATGAGCAGTTCTTC. Translated, it gives CASSLGDRLYNEQFF.

This chain joins TRBV11-2 and TRBJ2-1; 10 bases line up with TRBD2. CDR1 and CDR2 from the germline V gene are SGHAT and FQNNGV. The V gene end was trimmed by 2 bases and the J gene end by 4 bases; junction bases not matched to a gene: 2. This CDR3 is built from 15 residues. The DNA of the CDR3 is TGTGCCAGCAGCTTAAGCGGGAGGGATTACAATGAGCAGTTCTTC. Its translation is CASSLSGRDYNEQFF.

The V call is TRBV30, the J call TRBJ2-3; the D is unclear. CDR3 size: 14 residues. Deletions cut 2 bases from V and 5 bases from J, with 14 bases between. Germline V lookup: CDR1 GTSNPN, CDR2 SVGIG (reference sequence). The chain's CDR3 is CAWSLTSLLDTQYF. CDR3 sequence (DNA): TGTGCCTGGAGTCTGACAAGTTTGCTAGATACGCAGTATTTT.

This clone was found once. The J gene is TRBJ1-1, the V gene TRBV6-5, with TRBD1 matching 8 bases. The germline CDR1 and CDR2 sequences are MNHEY and SVGAGI. The trim removed 4 bases at V and 1 base at J, leaving 8 bases unmatched. This CDR3 is built from 16 residues. CDR3 loop: CASSSDRAYKNTEAFF. Here the CDR3 DNA reads TGTGCCAGCAGTTCGGACAGGGCCTATAAGAACACTGAAGCTTTCTTT.

The chain combines TRBV27 with TRBJ2-3; 9 nucleotides match TRBD1. With 6 bases clipped from V and 1 base from J, the junction kept 2 bases outside the gene matches. CDR1 is MNHEY, CDR2 SMNVEV, per germline (reference sequence). This CDR3 has 14 residues. The CDR3 region is CASRRTGGTDTQYF. DNA of the CDR3: TGTGCCAGCAGGCGGACAGGGGGCACAGATACGCAGTATTTT.

A word on this clone: At the DNA level, this CDR3 is encoded by other sequences in the same sample as well. The chain uses TRBV7-2 and TRBJ2-1; possibly TRBD2 for D (5 bases). The CDR3 has 13 amino acids. V was pared by 0 bases and J by 5 bases, with 5 bases between. Germline V gene lookup returns CDR1 SGHTA and CDR2 FQGNSA. The CDR3 protein is CASSLARDNEQFF. The CDR3 bases are TGTGCCAGCAGCTTAGCGAGGGACAATGAGCAGTTCTTC.

The chain employs TRBV5-1 and TRBJ2-3, with a weak D call TRBD2 (6 bases). Per the germline V gene, CDR1 is SGHRS and CDR2 is YFSETQ. The CDR3 has 17 amino acids. The V end lost 0 bases, the J end lost 1 base, and 15 bases lay between the germline ends. CDR3 DNA: TGCGCCAGCAGCTTGGGATTAAGCGGGCTGGGCACAGATACGCAGTATTTT. As protein: CASSLGLSGLGTDTQYF.

This clone came up once. J is TRBJ2-3 and V is TRBV15; 10 positions match TRBD2. The CDR3 has 14 amino acids. Germline trimming cut 5 bases from V and 1 base from J; bases unmatched to any gene: 0. Looked up from germline, CDR1 is LNHNV and CDR2 is YYDKDF (reference sequence). The CDR3 loop is CATSLAGGTDTQYF. DNA of the CDR3: TGTGCCACCAGCCTAGCGGGAGGCACAGATACGCAGTATTTT.

The chain recombines TRBV30 with TRBJ2-2, with TRBD2 matching over 7 bases. Looked up from germline, CDR1 is GTSNPN and CDR2 is SVGIG (reference sequence). The J segment lost 6 bases and the V segment lost 6 bases, leaving 7 bases of the junction unmatched. This CDR3 spans 13 amino acids. CDR3 nucleotides: TGTGCCTGCAGCGGGATGATGGCCGGGGAGCTGTTTTTT. As protein: CACSGMMAGELFF.

This sequence joins TRBV25-1 and TRBJ2-2; D gene unclear. The germline gives CDR1 MGHDK, CDR2 SYGVNS. Trimming cost V 10 bases and J 1 base, with 10 bases left between them. The CDR3 loop spans 13 amino acids. The CDR3 sequence is CATRHMNTGELFF. The CDR3 DNA sequence: TGTGCCACCCGACACATGAACACCGGGGAGCTGTTTTTT.

This sequence joins TRBV11-2 and TRBJ2-5, with 14 bases aligning to TRBD2. The CDR3 has 16 residues. The V segment lost 5 bases and the J segment 3 bases; nucleotides outside the gene matches: 5. In germline, CDR1 is SGHAT, CDR2 FQNNGV. The CDR3 sequence: CASSQRLAGGKETQYF. CDR3 sequence (DNA): TGTGCCAGCAGCCAAAGACTAGCGGGAGGGAAAGAGACCCAGTACTTC.

J is TRBJ2-1 and V is TRBV30, with D perhaps matching TRBD1 (6 bases). The germline V and J ends were trimmed by 2 bases and 7 bases, with 9 bases remaining between them. Germline V gives CDR1 GTSNPN, CDR2 SVGIG (reference sequence). The CDR3 consists of 12 residues. This chain's CDR3 is CAWSKGGNEQFF. For the CDR3, the DNA is TGTGCCTGGAGTAAAGGGGGAAATGAGCAGTTCTTC. Complete variable domain (other parts from reference TRBV30 and TRBJ2-1): SQTIHQWPATLVQPVGSPLSLECTVEGTSNPNLYWYRQAAGRGLQLLFYSVGIGQISSEVPQNLSASRPQDRQFILSSKKLLLSDSGFYLCAWSKGGNEQFFGPGTRLTVL.

This clone was seen a single time. Other DNA sequences from this sample encode an identical CDR3 as well. The genes are TRBV19 and TRBJ1-5, with 8 bases identical to TRBD1. CDR3 size: 13 residues. The germline CDR1 and CDR2 sequences are LNHDA and SQIVND (reference sequence). V lost 8 bases to trimming and J lost 4 bases; unmatched junction nucleotides: 4. In DNA form, the CDR3 reads TGTGCCAGTGGTGGGACAGGTAATCAGCCCCAGCATTTT. It specifies CASGGTGNQPQHF. Based on the CDR3 plus reference TRBV19 and TRBJ1-5, the full variable domain is DGGITQSPKYLFRKEGQNVTLSCEQNLNHDAMYWYRQDPGQGLRLIYYSQIVNDFQKGDIAEGYSVSREKKESFPLTVTSAQKNPTAFYLCASGGTGNQPQHFGDGTRLSIL.

The chain recombines TRBV14 with TRBJ1-2, with 7 nucleotides matching TRBD1. This CDR3 contains 14 residues. Germline CDR1 is SGHDN and CDR2 is FVKESK. The V and J ends lost 3 bases and 7 bases, in that order; junction bases with no gene match: 8. CDR3 residues: CASSQQYGTAGYTF. The CDR3 DNA follows: TGTGCCAGCAGCCAGCAATACGGGACAGCTGGCTACACCTTC. The variable domain in full, with the rest retrieved from reference TRBV14 and TRBJ1-2, is EAGVTQFPSHSVIEKGQTVTLRCDPISGHDNLYWYRRVMGKEIKFLLHFVKESKQDESGMPNNRFLAERTGGTYSTLKVQPAELEDSGVYFCASSQQYGTAGYTFGSGTRLTVV.

The V gene is TRBV6-5, the J gene TRBJ1-1; no definite D call. Germline-derived CDR1 and CDR2 are MNHEY and SVGAGI. Trimming stripped 7 bases from V and 3 bases from J, with 6 bases between. The CDR3 totals 11 residues. CDR3 in DNA: TGTGCCAGCACACGGGACACTGAAGCTTTCTTT. Translating gives CASTRDTEAFF.

This CDR3 is CASSQRRDSTDTQYF. Here the CDR3 DNA reads TGTGCCAGCAGCCAACGGCGGGATAGCACAGATACGCAGTATTTT. The chain joins TRBV7-2 to TRBJ2-3; TRBD2 might be the D (6 bases). Germline V gives CDR1 SGHTA, CDR2 FQGNSA. The CDR3 spans 15 residues. The V and J ends lost 5 bases and 0 bases respectively, with 12 bases between them.

J is TRBJ2-2 and V is TRBV19; D is possibly TRBD2 (5 bases). This CDR3 is built from 15 residues. V lost 6 bases to trimming and J lost 5 bases, with 16 bases between them. CDR1 LNHDA and CDR2 SQIVND come from the germline V gene (reference sequence). CDR3 sequence reads: CASRGGLQRTGELFF. The CDR3 DNA reads as TGTGCCAGTAGAGGTGGGCTTCAGCGGACCGGGGAGCTGTTTTTT.

This sequence joins TRBV2 and TRBJ1-2; possibly TRBD1 for D (5 bases). Germline V CDR1 and CDR2: SNHLY, FYNNEI. V was pared by 7 bases and J by 0 bases, with 18 bases between. The CDR3 has 16 amino acids. The CDR3 DNA reads as TGTGCCAGCAAGCTACAAGGAGGGGCTGCTAACTATGGCTACACCTTC. Its protein product is CASKLQGGAANYGYTF.

This chain joins TRBV7-9 and TRBJ1-2, with TRBD1 matching over 12 bases. The CDR3 consists of 18 residues. Losses at the gene ends were 3 bases for V and 6 bases for J; bases not matched to a gene: 14. Germline loops: CDR1 SEHNR, CDR2 FQNEAQ (reference sequence). The CDR3 is CASSLNPGQGAVLHGYTF. Here the CDR3 DNA reads TGTGCCAGCAGCTTGAACCCGGGACAGGGGGCAGTGCTTCATGGCTACACCTTC. Supplemented by reference TRBV7-9 and TRBJ1-2, the full variable domain reads DTGVSQNPRHKITKRGQNVTFRCDPISEHNRLYWYRQTLGQGPEFLTYFQNEAQLEKSRLLSDRFSAERPKGSFSTLEIQRTEQGDSAMYLCASSLNPGQGAVLHGYTFGSGTRLTVV.

This clone was observed at least ten times. The chain links TRBV19 to TRBJ1-1; 7 nucleotides align to TRBD1. CDR1 is LNHDA and CDR2 is SQIVND in the germline V gene (reference sequence). The CDR3 sequence is 13 residues long. With 4 bases clipped from V and 5 bases from J, the junction kept 4 bases outside the gene matches. The DNA for the CDR3 is TGTGCCAGTAGTAGACAGGGTCCAACTGAAGCTTTCTTT. Its translation is CASSRQGPTEAFF.

The gene calls are TRBV5-4 and TRBJ2-6, with no clear D. CDR3 length: 16 amino acids. Between the trimmed V and J ends, which lost 5 bases and 2 bases, there was a span of 14 bases. Germline V gene lookup returns CDR1 SGHNT and CDR2 YYREEE (reference sequence). The CDR3 sequence: CASRFSGSTGANVLTF. Written as DNA, the CDR3 is TGTGCCAGCAGATTCTCCGGGTCCACTGGGGCCAACGTCCTGACTTTC.

This clone appeared once. The V gene is TRBV3-1 (or the pseudogene TRBV3-2), the J gene TRBJ2-5, with D perhaps matching TRBD2 (7 bases). V lost 3 bases, J lost 5 bases, and 19 bases lay in between. In germline, CDR1 is LGHDT, CDR2 YNNKEL (reference sequence). CDR3 length equals 16 residues. The CDR3 DNA reads TGTGCCAGCAGCCAGGAAGGACTGGAGGGGGGGGAGACCCAGTACTTC. Its protein is CASSQEGLEGGETQYF.